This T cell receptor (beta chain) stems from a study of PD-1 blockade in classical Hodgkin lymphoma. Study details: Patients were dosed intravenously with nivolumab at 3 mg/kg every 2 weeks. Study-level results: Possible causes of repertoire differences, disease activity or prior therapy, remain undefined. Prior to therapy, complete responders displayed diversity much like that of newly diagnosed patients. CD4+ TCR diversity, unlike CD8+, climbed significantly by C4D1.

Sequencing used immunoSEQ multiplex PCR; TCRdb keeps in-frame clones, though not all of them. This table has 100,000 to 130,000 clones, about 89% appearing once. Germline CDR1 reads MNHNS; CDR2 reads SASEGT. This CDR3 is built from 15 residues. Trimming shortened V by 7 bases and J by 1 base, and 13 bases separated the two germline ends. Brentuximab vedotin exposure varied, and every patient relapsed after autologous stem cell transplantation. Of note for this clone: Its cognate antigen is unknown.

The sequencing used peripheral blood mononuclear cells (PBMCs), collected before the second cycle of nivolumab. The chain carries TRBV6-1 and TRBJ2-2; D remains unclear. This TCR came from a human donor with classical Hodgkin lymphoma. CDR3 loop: CASIGYGGNTGELFF. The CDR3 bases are TGTGCCAGCATTGGGTATGGCGGGAACACCGGGGAGCTGTTTTTT.